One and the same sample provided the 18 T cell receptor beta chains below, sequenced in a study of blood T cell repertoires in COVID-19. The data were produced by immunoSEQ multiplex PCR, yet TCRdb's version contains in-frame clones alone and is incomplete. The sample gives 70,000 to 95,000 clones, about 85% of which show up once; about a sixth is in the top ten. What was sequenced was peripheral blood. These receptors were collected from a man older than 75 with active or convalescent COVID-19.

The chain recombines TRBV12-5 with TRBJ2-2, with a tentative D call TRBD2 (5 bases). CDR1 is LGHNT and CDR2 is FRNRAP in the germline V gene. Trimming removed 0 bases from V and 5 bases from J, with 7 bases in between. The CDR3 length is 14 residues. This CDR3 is CASGLVLATGELFF. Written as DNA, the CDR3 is TGTGCTAGTGGTTTGGTTTTAGCGACCGGGGAGCTGTTTTTT.

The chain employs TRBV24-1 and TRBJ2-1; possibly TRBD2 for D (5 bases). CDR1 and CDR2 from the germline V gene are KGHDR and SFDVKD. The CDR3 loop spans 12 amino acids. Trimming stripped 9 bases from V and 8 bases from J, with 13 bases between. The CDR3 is CATSTPGDEQFF. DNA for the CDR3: TGTGCCACCTCGACCCCCGGGGATGAGCAGTTCTTC.

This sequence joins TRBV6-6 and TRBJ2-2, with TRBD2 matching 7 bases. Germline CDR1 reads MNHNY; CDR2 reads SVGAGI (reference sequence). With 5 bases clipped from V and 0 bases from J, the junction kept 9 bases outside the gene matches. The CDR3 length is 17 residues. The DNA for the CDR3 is TGTGCCAGCAGTCGATGGGGCGGGGGATCGAACACCGGGGAGCTGTTTTTT. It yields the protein CASSRWGGGSNTGELFF.

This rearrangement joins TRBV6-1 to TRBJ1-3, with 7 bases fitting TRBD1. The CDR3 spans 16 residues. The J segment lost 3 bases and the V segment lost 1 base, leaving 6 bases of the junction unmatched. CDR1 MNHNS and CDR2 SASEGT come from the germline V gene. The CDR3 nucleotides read TGTGCCAGCAGTGAAGTCATATGGACAGGTGGAAACACCATATATTTT. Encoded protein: CASSEVIWTGGNTIYF.

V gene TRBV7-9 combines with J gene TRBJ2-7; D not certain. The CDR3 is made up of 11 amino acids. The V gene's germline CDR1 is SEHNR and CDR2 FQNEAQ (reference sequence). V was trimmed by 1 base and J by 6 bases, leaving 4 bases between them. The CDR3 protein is CASSLGAEQYV. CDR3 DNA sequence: TGTGCCAGCAGCTTAGGCGCCGAGCAGTACGTC.

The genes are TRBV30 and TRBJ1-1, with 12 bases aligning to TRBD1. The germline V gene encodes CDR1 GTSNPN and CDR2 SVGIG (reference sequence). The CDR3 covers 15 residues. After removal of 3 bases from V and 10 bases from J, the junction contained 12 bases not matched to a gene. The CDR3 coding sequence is TGTGCCTGGAGAATCGGGACAGGGGGCTCCGTGGGAGCTTTCTTT. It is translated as CAWRIGTGGSVGAFF. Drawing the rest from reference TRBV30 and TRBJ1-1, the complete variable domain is SQTIHQWPATLVQPVGSPLSLECTVEGTSNPNLYWYRQAAGRGLQLLFYSVGIGQISSEVPQNLSASRPQDRQFILSSKKLLLSDSGFYLCAWRIGTGGSVGAFFGQGTRLTVV.

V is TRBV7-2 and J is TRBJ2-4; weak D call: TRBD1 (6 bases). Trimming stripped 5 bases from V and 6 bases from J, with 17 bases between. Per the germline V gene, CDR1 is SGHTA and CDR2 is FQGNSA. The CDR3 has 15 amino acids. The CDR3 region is CASSRATGQPNIQYF. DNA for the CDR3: TGTGCCAGCAGCCGCGCCACTGGACAGCCAAACATTCAGTACTTC.

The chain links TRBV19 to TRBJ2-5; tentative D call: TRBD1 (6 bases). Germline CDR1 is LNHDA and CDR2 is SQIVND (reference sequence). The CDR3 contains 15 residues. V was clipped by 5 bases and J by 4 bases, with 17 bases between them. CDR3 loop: CASSPTGVSVETQYF. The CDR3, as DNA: TGTGCCAGTAGTCCGACAGGTGTTAGCGTAGAGACCCAGTACTTC.

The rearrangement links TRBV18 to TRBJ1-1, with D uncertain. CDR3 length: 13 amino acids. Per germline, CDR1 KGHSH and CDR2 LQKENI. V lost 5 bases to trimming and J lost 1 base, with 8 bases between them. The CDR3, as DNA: TGTGCCAGCTCAGCAGGCCAGAACACTGAAGCTTTCTTT. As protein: CASSAGQNTEAFF.

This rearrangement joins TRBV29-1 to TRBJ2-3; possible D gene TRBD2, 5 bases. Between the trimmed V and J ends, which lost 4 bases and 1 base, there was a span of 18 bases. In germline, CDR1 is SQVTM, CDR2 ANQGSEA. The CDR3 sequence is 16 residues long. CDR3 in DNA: TGCAGCGTTGTCCCCCGACGGGGTCTAGGCACAGATACGCAGTATTTT. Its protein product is CSVVPRRGLGTDTQYF.

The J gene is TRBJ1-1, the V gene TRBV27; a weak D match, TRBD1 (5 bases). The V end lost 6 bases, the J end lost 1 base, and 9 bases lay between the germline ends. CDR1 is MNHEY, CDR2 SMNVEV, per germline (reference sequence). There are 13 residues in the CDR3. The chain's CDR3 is CASRRGGNTEAFF. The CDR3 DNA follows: TGTGCCAGCAGACGCGGGGGGAACACTGAAGCTTTCTTT.

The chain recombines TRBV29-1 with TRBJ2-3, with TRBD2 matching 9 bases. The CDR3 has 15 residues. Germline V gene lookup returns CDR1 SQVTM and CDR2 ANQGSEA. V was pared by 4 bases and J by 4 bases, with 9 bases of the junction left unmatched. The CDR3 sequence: CSVGPSGGRSDTQYF. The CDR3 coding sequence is TGCAGCGTTGGGCCGAGCGGGGGGCGATCAGATACGCAGTATTTT.

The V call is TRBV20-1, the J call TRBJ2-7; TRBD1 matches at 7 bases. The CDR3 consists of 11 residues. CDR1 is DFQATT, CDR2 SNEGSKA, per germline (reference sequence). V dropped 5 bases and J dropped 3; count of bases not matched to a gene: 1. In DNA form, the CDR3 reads TGCAGTGCTGGGGACAGCTACGAGCAGTACGTC. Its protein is CSAGDSYEQYV.

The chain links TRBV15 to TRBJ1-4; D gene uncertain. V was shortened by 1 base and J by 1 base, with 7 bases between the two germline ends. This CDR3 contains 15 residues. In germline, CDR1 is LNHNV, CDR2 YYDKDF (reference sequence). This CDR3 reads CATSRGSGTNEKLFF. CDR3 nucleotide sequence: TGTGCCACCAGCAGAGGGTCAGGAACTAATGAAAAACTGTTTTTT.

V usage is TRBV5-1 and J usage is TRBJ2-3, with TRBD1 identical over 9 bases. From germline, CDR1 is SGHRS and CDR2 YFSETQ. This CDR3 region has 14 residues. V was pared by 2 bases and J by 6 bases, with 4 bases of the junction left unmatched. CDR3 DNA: TGCGCCAGCAGCTTAACAGGGGGCGCGGATACGCAGTATTTT. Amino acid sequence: CASSLTGGADTQYF. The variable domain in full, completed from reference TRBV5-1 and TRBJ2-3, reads KAGVTQTPRYLIKTRGQQVTLSCSPISGHRSVSWYQQTPGQGLQFLFEYFSETQRNKGNFPGRFSGRQFSNSRSEMNVSTLELGDSALYLCASSLTGGADTQYFGPGTRLTVL.

As DNA, the CDR3 is TGTGCCAGCAGCGCGCAGGGTGGCTACACCTTC. Residues: CASSAQGGYTF. The rearrangement joins TRBV9 to TRBJ1-2, with a weak D call TRBD1 (5 bases). The CDR3 runs 11 residues. In germline, CDR1 is SGDLS, CDR2 YYNGEE. V was shortened by 3 bases and J by 7 bases, with 7 bases between the two germline ends.

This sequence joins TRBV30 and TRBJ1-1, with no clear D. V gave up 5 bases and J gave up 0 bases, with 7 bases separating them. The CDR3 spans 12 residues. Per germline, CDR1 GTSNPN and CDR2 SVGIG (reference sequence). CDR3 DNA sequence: TGTGCCTGGCGGGAAATGAACACTGAAGCTTTCTTT. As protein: CAWREMNTEAFF.

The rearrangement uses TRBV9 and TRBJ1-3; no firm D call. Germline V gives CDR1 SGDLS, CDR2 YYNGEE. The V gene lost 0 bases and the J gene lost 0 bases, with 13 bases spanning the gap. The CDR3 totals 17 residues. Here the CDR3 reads CASSVAPPEFSGNTIYF. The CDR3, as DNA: TGTGCCAGCAGCGTAGCCCCGCCCGAGTTCTCTGGAAACACCATATATTTT.